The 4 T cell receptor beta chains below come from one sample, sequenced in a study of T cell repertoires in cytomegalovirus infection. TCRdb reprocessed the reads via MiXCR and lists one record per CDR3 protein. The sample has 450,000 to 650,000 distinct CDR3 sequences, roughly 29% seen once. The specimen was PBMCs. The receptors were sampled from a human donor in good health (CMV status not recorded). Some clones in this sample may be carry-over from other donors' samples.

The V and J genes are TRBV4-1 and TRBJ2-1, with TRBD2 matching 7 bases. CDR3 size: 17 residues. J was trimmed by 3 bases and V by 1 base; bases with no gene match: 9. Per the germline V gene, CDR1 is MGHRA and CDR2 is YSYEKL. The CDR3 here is CASSQVSAGVGYNEQFF. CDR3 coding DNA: TGCGCCAGCAGCCAAGTATCTGCGGGAGTCGGCTACAATGAGCAGTTCTTC.

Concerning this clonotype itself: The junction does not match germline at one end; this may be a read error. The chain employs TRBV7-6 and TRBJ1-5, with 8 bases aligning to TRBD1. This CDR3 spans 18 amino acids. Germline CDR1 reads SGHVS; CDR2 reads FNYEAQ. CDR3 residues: CARSSGQGGSFENQPQHF. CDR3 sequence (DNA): TGTGCCAGAAGCTCTGGACAGGGAGGAAGCTTTGAGAATCAGCCCCAGCATTTT.

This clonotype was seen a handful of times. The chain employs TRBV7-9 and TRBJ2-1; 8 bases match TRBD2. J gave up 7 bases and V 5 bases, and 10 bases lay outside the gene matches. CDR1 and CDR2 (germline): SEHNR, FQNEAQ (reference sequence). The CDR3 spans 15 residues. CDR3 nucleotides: TGTGCCAGCAGCGAGAGCGGGAGACGGTGGAATGAGCAGTTCTTC. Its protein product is CASSESGRRWNEQFF.

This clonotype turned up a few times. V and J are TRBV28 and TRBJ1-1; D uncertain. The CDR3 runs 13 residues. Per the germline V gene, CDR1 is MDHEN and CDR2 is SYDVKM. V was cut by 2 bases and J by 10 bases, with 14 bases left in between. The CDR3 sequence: CASSLPLRGGAFF. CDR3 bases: TGTGCCAGCAGTTTACCCCTCCGGGGAGGAGCTTTCTTT. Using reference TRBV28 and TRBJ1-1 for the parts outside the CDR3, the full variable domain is DVKVTQSSRYLVKRTGEKVFLECVQDMDHENMFWYRQDPGLGLRLIYFSYDVKMKEKGDIPEGYSVSREKKERFSLILESASTNQTSMYLCASSLPLRGGAFFGQGTRLTVV.